Sequencing of this TCR beta chain was carried out in a study of T cells in Graves' hyperthyroidism and ophthalmopathy. Findings and limits, study-wide: Researchers found most expanded thyroid clonotypes above 0.001 in blood as well. In simple terms, a model built on 13 V-J features told ophthalmopathy apart from stable hyperthyroidism.

A note on this clonotype: Antigen: not known.

Graves' hyperthyroidism qualified as stable when ophthalmopathy did not progress within 18 months. Germline CDR1 SGHRS, CDR2 YFSETQ. After removal of 0 bases from V and 1 base from J, the junction contained 10 bases not matched to a gene. This CDR3 comprises 17 residues. RNA transcripts yielded amplified TCR beta CDR3 regions. HTBI primers were employed in a first-round RT-PCR of the TCR CDR3. TCRdb processed the multiplex PCR reads anew with MiXCR; each CDR3 protein has one entry. In the table there are under 350,000 distinct CDR3 sequences, about 21% of which are singletons. The chain is built from TRBV5-1 and TRBJ2-7; 7 nucleotides agree with TRBD2. Sequenced: blood. The sequence derives from a woman aged 50 to 60 with Graves' hyperthyroidism. The CDR3 DNA follows: TGCGCCAGCAGCTTGGGGGATCGATGGCGGGAGTCCTACGAGCAGTACTTC. It translates to CASSLGDRWRESYEQYF.